The rows below give T cell receptor beta chains drawn from one sample of a study of blood T cell repertoires in COVID-19. Produced via immunoSEQ multiplex PCR; TCRdb's table is partial and in-frame only. The table lists 150,000 to 200,000 clones, around 76% of them singletons. The sequenced sample was peripheral blood. The receptors originated from a woman in her seventies with acute or convalescent COVID-19. Both conserved end residues are part of each CDR3. D genes are given only for firm matches. Some rows mark clone size as missing; the rest say once, few, many or name a class of expanded clone.

V gene	J gene	D gene	clone size	CDR3 protein	CDR3 DNA
TRBV18	TRBJ2-1	-	-	CASSPATTSNYNEQFF	TGTGCCAGCTCACCGGCTACTACGTCCAACTACAATGAGCAGTTCTTC
TRBV20-1	TRBJ1-3	-	-	CSASDSDRNTIYF	TGCAGTGCTAGTGATTCCGACAGGAACACCATATATTTT
TRBV3-1/TRBV3-2	TRBJ2-1	TRBD2	once	CASSQYSGGAGEQFF	TGTGCCAGCAGCCAGTATAGCGGGGGGGCGGGTGAGCAGTTCTTC
TRBV9	TRBJ1-5	-	-	CASSVGSEGNQPQHF	TGTGCCAGCAGCGTAGGGTCGGAGGGCAATCAGCCCCAGCATTTT
TRBV18	TRBJ2-3	TRBD2	once	CASSSRPSGSTDTQYF	TGTGCCAGCTCGTCCAGGCCTAGCGGTAGCACAGATACGCAGTATTTT
TRBV19	TRBJ1-5	TRBD1	-	CASSSPGQGYQPQHF	TGTGCCAGCTCCTCCCCGGGACAGGGGTATCAGCCCCAGCATTTT
TRBV4-1	TRBJ1-1	TRBD1	once	CASSLIDREVEAFF	TGCGCCAGCAGCCTAATTGACAGGGAAGTTGAAGCTTTCTTT
TRBV6-2/TRBV6-3	TRBJ2-7	TRBD2	-	CASSPPGLAGTYEQYF	TGTGCCAGCAGTCCCCCGGGGCTAGCGGGTACCTACGAGCAGTACTTC
TRBV19	TRBJ1-1	-	few	CASRSGTEAFF	TGTGCCAGCCGAAGCGGCACTGAAGCTTTCTTT
TRBV10-1	TRBJ2-2	TRBD1	-	CASRRDRETGELFF	TGCGCCAGCAGGAGGGACAGGGAGACCGGGGAGCTGTTTTTT
TRBV6-5	TRBJ1-1	-	-	CASFPDPNTEAFF	TGTGCCAGCTTCCCAGATCCCAACACTGAAGCTTTCTTT
TRBV7-3	TRBJ2-5	-	-	CASSLSGEMETQYF	TGTGCCAGCAGCTTAAGTGGGGAGATGGAGACCCAGTACTTC
TRBV11-3	TRBJ2-2	-	-	CASSLDGSEGGELFF	TGTGCCAGCAGCTTAGATGGGAGCGAGGGCGGGGAGCTGTTTTTT
TRBV29-1	TRBJ1-5	-	-	CSVAETGPDQPQHF	TGCAGCGTTGCCGAGACAGGTCCAGATCAGCCCCAGCATTTT
TRBV5-6	TRBJ2-7	TRBD1	-	CASSLLPGQESYEQYF	TGTGCCAGCAGCTTATTACCGGGACAGGAATCCTACGAGCAGTACTTC
TRBV30	TRBJ1-3	-	-	CAWSVGGDGNTIYF	TGTGCCTGGAGTGTAGGGGGTGATGGAAACACCATATATTTT
TRBV29-1	TRBJ2-3	TRBD2	-	CSAWILAGEDTQYF	TGCAGCGCCTGGATACTAGCGGGGGAGGATACGCAGTATTTT